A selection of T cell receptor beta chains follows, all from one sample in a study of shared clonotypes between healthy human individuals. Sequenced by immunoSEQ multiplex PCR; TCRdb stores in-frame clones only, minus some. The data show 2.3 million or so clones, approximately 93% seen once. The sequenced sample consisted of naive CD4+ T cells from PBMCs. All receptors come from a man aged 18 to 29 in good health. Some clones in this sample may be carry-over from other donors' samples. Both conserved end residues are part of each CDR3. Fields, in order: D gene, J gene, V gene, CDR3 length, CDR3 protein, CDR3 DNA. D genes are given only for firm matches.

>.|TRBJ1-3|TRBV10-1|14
CASSEHLSGNTIYF
TGCGCCAGCAGCGAACACCTTTCTGGAAACACCATATATTTT
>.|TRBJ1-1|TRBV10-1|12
CASSQGFSEAFF
TGCGCCAGCAGTCAGGGATTTTCGGAGGCTTTCTTT
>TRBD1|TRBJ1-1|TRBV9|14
CASSALDRETEAFF
TGTGCCAGCAGCGCTTTGGACAGGGAAACTGAAGCTTTCTTT
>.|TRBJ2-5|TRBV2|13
CASNEDGEETQYF
TGTGCCAGCAACGAGGACGGGGAGGAGACCCAGTACTTC
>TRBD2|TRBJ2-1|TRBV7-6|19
CASSLGRLAGGVGYNEQFF
TGTGCCAGCAGCTTAGGTCGGCTAGCGGGAGGAGTTGGCTACAATGAGCAGTTCTTC
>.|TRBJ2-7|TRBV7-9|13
CASSLKGSYEQYF
TGTGCCAGCAGCTTAAAGGGTTCCTACGAGCAGTACTTC
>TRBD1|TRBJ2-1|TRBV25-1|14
CASSDLTGYNEQFF
TGTGCCAGCAGTGACCTGACAGGGTACAATGAGCAGTTCTTC
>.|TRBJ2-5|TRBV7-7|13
CASSPAGVETQYF
TGTGCCAGCAGCCCAGCAGGGGTGGAGACCCAGTACTTC
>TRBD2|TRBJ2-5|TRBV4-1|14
CASRSGGPQETQYF
TGCGCCAGCAGGTCGGGGGGGCCCCAAGAGACCCAGTACTTC
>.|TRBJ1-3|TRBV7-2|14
CASSLWGSGNTIYF
TGTGCCAGCAGCTTATGGGGTTCTGGAAACACCATATATTTT